The clone carrying this T cell receptor (beta chain) was recorded at least ten times. Its antigen remains unidentified. Together with a sample-barcoded 5' primer, a J-beta primer mix was included in a second PCR lasting roughly 6 to 12 cycles. TCRdb processed the 5' RACE reads anew with MiXCR; each CDR3 protein has one entry. The data show hundreds of thousands of distinct CDR3 sequences, over 45% seen once. Germline V gives CDR1 KGHDR, CDR2 SFDVKD. The V gene end was trimmed by 4 bases and the J gene end by 9 bases; junction bases not matched to a gene: 9. The CDR3 consists of 16 residues. The data stem from a study of blood T cells in healthy people across ages. The study's findings and limits: Per million T cells, TCR beta diversity dropped roughly linearly as age increased. A greater number of naive CD4+ cells and higher diversity distinguished long-lived donors from aged donors.

The material sequenced was blood. The J gene is TRBJ2-1, the V gene TRBV24-1, with TRBD2 matching 12 bases. The TCR originated in a woman aged 55-70 years in good health. The CDR3 DNA is TGTGCCACCAGTGACCCCTCTAGCGGGAGGGATCCTGAGCAGTTCTTC. Translated: CATSDPSSGRDPEQFF.